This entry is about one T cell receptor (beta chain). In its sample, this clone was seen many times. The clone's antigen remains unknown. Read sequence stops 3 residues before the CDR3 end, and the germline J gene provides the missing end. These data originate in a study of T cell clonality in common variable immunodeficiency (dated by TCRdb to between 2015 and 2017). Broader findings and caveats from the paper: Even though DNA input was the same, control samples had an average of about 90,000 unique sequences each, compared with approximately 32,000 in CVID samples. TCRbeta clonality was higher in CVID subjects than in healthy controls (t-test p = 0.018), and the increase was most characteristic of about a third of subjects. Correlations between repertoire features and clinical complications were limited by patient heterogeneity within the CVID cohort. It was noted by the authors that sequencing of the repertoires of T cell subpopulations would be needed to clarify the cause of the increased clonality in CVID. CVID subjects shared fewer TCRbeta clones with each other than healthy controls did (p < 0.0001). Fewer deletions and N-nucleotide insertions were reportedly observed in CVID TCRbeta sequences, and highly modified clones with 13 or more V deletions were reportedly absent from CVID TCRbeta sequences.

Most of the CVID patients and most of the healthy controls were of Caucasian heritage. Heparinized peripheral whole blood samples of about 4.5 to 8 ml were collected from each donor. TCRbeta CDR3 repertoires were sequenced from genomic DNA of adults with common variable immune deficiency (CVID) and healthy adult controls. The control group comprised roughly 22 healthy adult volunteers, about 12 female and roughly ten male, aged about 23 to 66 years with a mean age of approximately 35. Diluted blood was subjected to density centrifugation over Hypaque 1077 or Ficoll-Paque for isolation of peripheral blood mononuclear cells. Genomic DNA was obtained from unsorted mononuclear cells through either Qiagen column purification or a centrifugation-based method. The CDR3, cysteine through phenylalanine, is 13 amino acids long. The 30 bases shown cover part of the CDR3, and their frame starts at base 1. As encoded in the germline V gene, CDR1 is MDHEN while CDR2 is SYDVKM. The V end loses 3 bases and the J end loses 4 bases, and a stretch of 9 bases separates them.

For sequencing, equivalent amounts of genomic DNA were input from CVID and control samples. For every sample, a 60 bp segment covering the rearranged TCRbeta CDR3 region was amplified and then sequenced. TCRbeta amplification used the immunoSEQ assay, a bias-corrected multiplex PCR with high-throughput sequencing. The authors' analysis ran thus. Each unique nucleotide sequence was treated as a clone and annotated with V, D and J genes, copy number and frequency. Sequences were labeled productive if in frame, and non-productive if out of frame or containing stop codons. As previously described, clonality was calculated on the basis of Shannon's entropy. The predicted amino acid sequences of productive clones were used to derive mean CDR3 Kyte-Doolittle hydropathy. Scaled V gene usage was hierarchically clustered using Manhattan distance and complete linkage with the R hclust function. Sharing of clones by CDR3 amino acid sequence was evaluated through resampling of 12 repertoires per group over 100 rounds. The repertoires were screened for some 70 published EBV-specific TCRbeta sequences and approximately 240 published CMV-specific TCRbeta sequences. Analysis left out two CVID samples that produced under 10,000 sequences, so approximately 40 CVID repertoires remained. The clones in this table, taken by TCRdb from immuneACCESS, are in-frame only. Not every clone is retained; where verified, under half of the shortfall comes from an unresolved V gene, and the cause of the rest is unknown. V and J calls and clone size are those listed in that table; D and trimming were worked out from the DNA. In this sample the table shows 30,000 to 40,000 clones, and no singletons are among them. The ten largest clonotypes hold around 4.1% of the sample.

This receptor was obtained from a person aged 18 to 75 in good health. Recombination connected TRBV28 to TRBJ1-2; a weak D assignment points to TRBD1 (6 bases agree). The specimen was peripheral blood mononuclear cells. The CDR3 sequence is CASSLARGYGYTF. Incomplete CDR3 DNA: TGTGCCAGCAGTTTGGCCAGGGGCTATGGC.